Listed below are T cell receptor beta chains from one sample, sequenced in a study of T cells after posttransplantation cyclophosphamide. TCRdb's copy holds only in-frame clones and misses some; the assay was immunoSEQ multiplex PCR. The table records about 5,700 clones without singletons, the ten largest covering approximately 25%. This specimen was PBMCs, taken after allogeneic stem cell transplant with posttransplant cyclophosphamide. These receptors came from a male patient between 60 and 69 years old who received an allogeneic stem cell transplant from a related donor, was CMV-positive, and had no GVHD. Some T cells may be supplied by the graft donor. Both conserved end residues are part of each CDR3. D genes are given only for firm matches. Only some rows state a clone size, as once, few, many or a class for expanded clones.

d_gene: .
v_gene: TRBV5-5
j_gene: TRBJ2-7
abundance: many
CDR3nt: TGTGCCAGCAGCCACGATACCGGGACCAGGGGTTACGAGCAGTACTTC
CDR3aa: CASSHDTGTRGYEQYF

d_gene: .
v_gene: TRBV6-4
j_gene: TRBJ1-1
abundance: few
CDR3nt: TGTGCCAGCAGTCCCGAGGGGACAAGGGGCCGTATGAACACTGAAGCTTTCTTT
CDR3aa: CASSPEGTRGRMNTEAFF

d_gene: TRBD1
v_gene: TRBV27
j_gene: TRBJ1-1
abundance: .
CDR3nt: TGTGCCAGCAGTTTATATCTTATAGGGGAACACAGGGGAGTGAACACTGAAGCTTTCTTT
CDR3aa: CASSLYLIGEHRGVNTEAFF

d_gene: .
v_gene: TRBV5-1
j_gene: TRBJ2-2
abundance: many
CDR3nt: TGCGCCAGCTCCTTTTTAACCGGGGAGCTGTTTTTT
CDR3aa: CASSFLTGELFF

d_gene: TRBD1
v_gene: TRBV5-1
j_gene: TRBJ2-7
abundance: many
CDR3nt: TGCGCCAGCAGGTTGACAGGGCCCGAGCAGTACTTC
CDR3aa: CASRLTGPEQYF

d_gene: .
v_gene: TRBV9
j_gene: TRBJ2-2
abundance: many
CDR3nt: TGTGCCAGCAGCTACCGAGAGGCAATGAACACCGGGGAGCTGTTTTTT
CDR3aa: CASSYREAMNTGELFF

d_gene: TRBD1
v_gene: TRBV5-6
j_gene: TRBJ1-6
abundance: many
CDR3nt: TGTGCCAGCAGCCGGGACAGGGCCAATTCACCCCTCCACTTT
CDR3aa: CASSRDRANSPLHF

d_gene: TRBD2
v_gene: TRBV7-8
j_gene: TRBJ2-5
abundance: .
CDR3nt: TGTGCCAGCAGCTCAGCGGGGGGGCAGGCGTCAGAGACCCAGTACTTC
CDR3aa: CASSSAGGQASETQYF

d_gene: .
v_gene: TRBV18
j_gene: TRBJ2-1
abundance: many
CDR3nt: TGTGCCAGCTCACCCGTCGCAGGCCGAAGGGGGAATGAGCAGTTCTTC
CDR3aa: CASSPVAGRRGNEQFF

d_gene: TRBD1
v_gene: TRBV7-9
j_gene: TRBJ1-6
abundance: many
CDR3nt: TGTGCCAGCAGCTTAGTTTGGGACAGTGAGAATTCACCCCTCCACTTT
CDR3aa: CASSLVWDSENSPLHF

d_gene: .
v_gene: TRBV15
j_gene: TRBJ2-1
abundance: many
CDR3nt: TGTGCCACCAGTCAGGCAGGGACAAGCTACAATGAGCAGTTCTTC
CDR3aa: CATSQAGTSYNEQFF

d_gene: .
v_gene: TRBV21-1
j_gene: TRBJ1-2
abundance: .
CDR3nt: TGTGCCAGCAGCGCCACTGTCCAGGGGGACTATGGCTACACCTTC
CDR3aa: CASSATVQGDYGYTF

d_gene: .
v_gene: TRBV27
j_gene: TRBJ2-7
abundance: many
CDR3nt: TGTGCCAGCAGACCCATGGGCAGCTACGAGCAGTACTTC
CDR3aa: CASRPMGSYEQYF

d_gene: .
v_gene: TRBV29-1
j_gene: TRBJ2-2
abundance: many
CDR3nt: TGCAGCGTACAGGGCGCCAACACCGGGGAGCTGTTTTTT
CDR3aa: CSVQGANTGELFF

d_gene: .
v_gene: TRBV10-3
j_gene: TRBJ1-2
abundance: few
CDR3nt: TGTGCCATCAGTTTCTACTCAGGGGAGATGGATCATTATGGCTACACCTTC
CDR3aa: CAISFYSGEMDHYGYTF

d_gene: .
v_gene: TRBV7-8
j_gene: TRBJ1-5
abundance: many
CDR3nt: TGTGCCAGCAGCAGGACAGAGGGTCGTCAGCCCCAGCATTTT
CDR3aa: CASSRTEGRQPQHF

d_gene: .
v_gene: TRBV2
j_gene: TRBJ1-5
abundance: medium-sized
CDR3nt: TGTGCCAGCAGTGGACAGATCAATCAGCCCCAGCATTTT
CDR3aa: CASSGQINQPQHF

d_gene: TRBD1
v_gene: TRBV11-3
j_gene: TRBJ2-5
abundance: many
CDR3nt: TGTGCCAGCAGCTCTCCACACCGGGACAGTAACCAAGAGACCCAGTACTTC
CDR3aa: CASSSPHRDSNQETQYF

d_gene: TRBD1
v_gene: TRBV6-5
j_gene: TRBJ2-6
abundance: .
CDR3nt: TGTGCCAGCAGTTTCGACAGGGAGTCTGGGGCCAACGTCCTGACTTTC
CDR3aa: CASSFDRESGANVLTF

d_gene: .
v_gene: TRBV6-6
j_gene: TRBJ1-6
abundance: .
CDR3nt: TGTGCCAGCAGTTACTCGACAGTATCACCCCTCCACTTT
CDR3aa: CASSYSTVSPLHF

d_gene: .
v_gene: TRBV25-1
j_gene: TRBJ1-1
abundance: .
CDR3nt: TGTGCCAGCAGGGGCAGCCTGAACACTGAAGCTTTCTTT
CDR3aa: CASRGSLNTEAFF

d_gene: TRBD2
v_gene: TRBV5-1
j_gene: TRBJ2-3
abundance: many
CDR3nt: TGCGCCAGCAATCCTAGCGGGGGTTCGACAGATACGCAGTATTTT
CDR3aa: CASNPSGGSTDTQYF

d_gene: TRBD1
v_gene: TRBV5-1
j_gene: TRBJ2-2
abundance: few
CDR3nt: TGCGCCAGCAGCTTTTCCGGGACAGGGAACACCGGGGAGCTGTTTTTT
CDR3aa: CASSFSGTGNTGELFF

d_gene: .
v_gene: TRBV5-1
j_gene: TRBJ1-2
abundance: many
CDR3nt: TGCGCCAGCAGCGGGGAGGAACAGCGCTATGGCTACACCTTC
CDR3aa: CASSGEEQRYGYTF

d_gene: .
v_gene: TRBV11-2
j_gene: TRBJ1-4
abundance: many
CDR3nt: TGTGCCAGCAGCTCCCGAAGGGGGTCGGGAAAACTGTTTTTT
CDR3aa: CASSSRRGSGKLFF

d_gene: TRBD1
v_gene: TRBV11-2
j_gene: TRBJ1-2
abundance: many
CDR3nt: TGTGCCAGCAGCTTAGCCCGGGACAGAGATGGCTACACCTTC
CDR3aa: CASSLARDRDGYTF